This T cell receptor (beta chain) was captured by sequencing in a study of CD8+CD57+ T cells in acquired aplastic anemia. At the level of the study: When averaged, DNA from sorted CD4+ and CD8+ cells came to around 3.1 ug.

From germline, CDR1 is KGHDR and CDR2 SFDVKD. This CDR3 comprises 12 residues. Trimming removed 9 bases from V and 7 bases from J, with 12 bases in between. General study results and limits: Comparison of patients with controls identified roughly 27 shared CD8+ CDR3 sequences.

In regard to this clonotype: Its antigen is not identified.

According to the study, genomic DNA was the template for TCR beta VDJ and CDR3 profiling. TCRdb re-called the reads with MiXCR, one entry per CDR3 protein. This sample has approximately 59,000 distinct CDR3 sequences; roughly three fifths occur once, and the top ten carry 16%. Before being chosen for sequencing, patients had shown CD8+CD57+ cell expansion by flow cytometry. Sequenced: sorted CD4+, CD8+, or CD8+CD57+ T cells (not recorded which) from PBMCs. The chain joins TRBV24-1 to TRBJ2-1; D may be TRBD1 or TRBD2 (5 bases each). The sequence was collected from a human donor with aplastic anemia. As DNA, the CDR3 is TGTGCCACCGACGGGGCAGGGAATGAGCAGTTCTTC. Its translation: CATDGAGNEQFF.